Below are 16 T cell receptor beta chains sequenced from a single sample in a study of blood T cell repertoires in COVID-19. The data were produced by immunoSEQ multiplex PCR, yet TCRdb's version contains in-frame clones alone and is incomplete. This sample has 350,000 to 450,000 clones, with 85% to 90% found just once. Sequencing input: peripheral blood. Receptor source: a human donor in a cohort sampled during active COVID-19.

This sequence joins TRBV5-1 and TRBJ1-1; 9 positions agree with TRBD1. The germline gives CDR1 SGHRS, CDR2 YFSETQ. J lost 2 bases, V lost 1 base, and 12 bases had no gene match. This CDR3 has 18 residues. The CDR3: CASSLPRTGDLFNTEAFF. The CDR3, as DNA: TGCGCCAGCAGCTTGCCCCGGACAGGGGACCTTTTTAACACTGAAGCTTTCTTT.

The DNA for the CDR3 is TGTGCCAGCAGTTTGTGGCGGGAGCAGTTCTTC. This translates into CASSLWREQFF. V is TRBV12-3 or TRBV12-4 and J is TRBJ2-1, with D hard to call. The CDR3 is made up of 11 amino acids. V was pared by 3 bases and J by 10 bases, with 7 bases between.

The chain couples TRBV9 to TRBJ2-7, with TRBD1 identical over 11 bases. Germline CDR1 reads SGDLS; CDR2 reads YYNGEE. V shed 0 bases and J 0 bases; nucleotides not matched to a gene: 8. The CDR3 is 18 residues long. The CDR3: CASSVGTGGSSISYEQYF. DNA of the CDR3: TGTGCCAGCAGCGTAGGGACAGGGGGCTCCTCCATCTCCTACGAGCAGTACTTC.

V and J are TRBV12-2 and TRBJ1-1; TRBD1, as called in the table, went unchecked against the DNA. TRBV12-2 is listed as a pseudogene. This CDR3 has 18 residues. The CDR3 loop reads CASRLCFRTGFGWDEAFF. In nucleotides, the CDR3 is TGTGCAAGTCGCTTATGCTTCCGGACAGGATTTGGATGGGATGAAGCTTTCTTT.

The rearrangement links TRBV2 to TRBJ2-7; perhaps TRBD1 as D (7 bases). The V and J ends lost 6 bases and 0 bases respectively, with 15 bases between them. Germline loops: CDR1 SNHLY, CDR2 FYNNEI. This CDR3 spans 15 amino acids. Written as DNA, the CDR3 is TGTGCCAGCAGGGGGGGACAGTCCAGCTCCTACGAGCAGTACTTC. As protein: CASRGGQSSSYEQYF.

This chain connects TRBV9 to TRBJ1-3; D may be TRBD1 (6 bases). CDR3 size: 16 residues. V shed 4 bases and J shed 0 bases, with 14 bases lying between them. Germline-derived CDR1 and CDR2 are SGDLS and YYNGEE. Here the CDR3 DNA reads TGTGCCAGCAGCCCCAGGGGTATCTCCTCTGGAAACACCATATATTTT. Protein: CASSPRGISSGNTIYF.

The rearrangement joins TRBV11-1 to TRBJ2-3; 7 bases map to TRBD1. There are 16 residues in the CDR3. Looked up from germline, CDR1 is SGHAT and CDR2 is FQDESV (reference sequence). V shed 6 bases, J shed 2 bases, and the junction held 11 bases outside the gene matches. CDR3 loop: CASRSKAGGFTDTQYF. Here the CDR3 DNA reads TGTGCCAGCAGATCCAAAGCAGGGGGATTCACAGATACGCAGTATTTT.

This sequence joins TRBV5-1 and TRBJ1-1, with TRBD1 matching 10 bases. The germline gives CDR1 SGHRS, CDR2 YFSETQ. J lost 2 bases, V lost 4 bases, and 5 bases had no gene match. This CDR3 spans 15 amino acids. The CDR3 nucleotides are TGCGCCAGCAGCCAGCTGACAGGGGGCAACACTGAAGCTTTCTTT. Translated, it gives CASSQLTGGNTEAFF. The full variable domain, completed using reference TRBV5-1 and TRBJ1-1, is KAGVTQTPRYLIKTRGQQVTLSCSPISGHRSVSWYQQTPGQGLQFLFEYFSETQRNKGNFPGRFSGRQFSNSRSEMNVSTLELGDSALYLCASSQLTGGNTEAFFGQGTRLTVV.

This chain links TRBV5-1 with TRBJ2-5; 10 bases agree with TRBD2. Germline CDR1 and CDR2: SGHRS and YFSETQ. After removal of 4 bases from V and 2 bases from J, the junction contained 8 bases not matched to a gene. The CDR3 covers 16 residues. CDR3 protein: CASSQVAGGRQETQYF. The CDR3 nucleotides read TGCGCCAGCAGCCAAGTAGCGGGAGGACGTCAAGAGACCCAGTACTTC.

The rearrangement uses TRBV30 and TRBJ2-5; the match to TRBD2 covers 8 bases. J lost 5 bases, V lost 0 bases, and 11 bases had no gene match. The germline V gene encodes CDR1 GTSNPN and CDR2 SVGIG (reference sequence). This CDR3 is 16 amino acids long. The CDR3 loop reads CAWSVGPGAGAETQYF. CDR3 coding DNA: TGTGCCTGGAGTGTAGGGCCGGGAGCGGGGGCCGAGACCCAGTACTTC. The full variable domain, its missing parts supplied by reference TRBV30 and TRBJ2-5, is SQTIHQWPATLVQPVGSPLSLECTVEGTSNPNLYWYRQAAGRGLQLLFYSVGIGQISSEVPQNLSASRPQDRQFILSSKKLLLSDSGFYLCAWSVGPGAGAETQYFGPGTRLLVL.

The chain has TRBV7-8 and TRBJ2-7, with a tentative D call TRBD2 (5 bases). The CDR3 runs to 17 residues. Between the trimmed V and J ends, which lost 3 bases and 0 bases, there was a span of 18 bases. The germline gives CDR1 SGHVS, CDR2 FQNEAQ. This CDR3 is CASSFTSGGRSSYEQYF. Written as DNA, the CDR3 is TGTGCCAGCAGCTTTACATCCGGAGGACGGTCCTCCTACGAGCAGTACTTC.

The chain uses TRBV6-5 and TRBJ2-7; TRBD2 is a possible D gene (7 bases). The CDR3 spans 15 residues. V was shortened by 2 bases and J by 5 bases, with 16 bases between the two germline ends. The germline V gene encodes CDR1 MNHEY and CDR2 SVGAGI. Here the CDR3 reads CASSYGRGAVHEQYF. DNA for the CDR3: TGTGCCAGCAGTTACGGACGGGGGGCCGTCCACGAGCAGTACTTC.

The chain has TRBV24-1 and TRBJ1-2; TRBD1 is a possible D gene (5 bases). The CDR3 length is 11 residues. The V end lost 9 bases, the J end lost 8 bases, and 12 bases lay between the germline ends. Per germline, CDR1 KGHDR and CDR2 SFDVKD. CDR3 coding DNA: TGTGCCACCTGGGGCTTAGGCGGCTACACCTTC. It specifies CATWGLGGYTF.

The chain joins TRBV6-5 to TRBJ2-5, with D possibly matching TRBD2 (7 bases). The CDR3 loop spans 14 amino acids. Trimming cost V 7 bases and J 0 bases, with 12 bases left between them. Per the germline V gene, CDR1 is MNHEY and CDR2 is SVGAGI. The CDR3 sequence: CASIRGGDQETQYF. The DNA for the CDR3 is TGTGCCAGCATTAGAGGGGGGGACCAAGAGACCCAGTACTTC.

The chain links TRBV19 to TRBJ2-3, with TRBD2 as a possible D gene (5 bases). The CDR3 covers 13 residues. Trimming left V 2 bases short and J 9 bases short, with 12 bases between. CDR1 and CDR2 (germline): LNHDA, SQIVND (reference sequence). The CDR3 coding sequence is TGTGCCAGTAGTATAAGCGGCCTTGGGACGCAGTATTTT. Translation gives CASSISGLGTQYF.

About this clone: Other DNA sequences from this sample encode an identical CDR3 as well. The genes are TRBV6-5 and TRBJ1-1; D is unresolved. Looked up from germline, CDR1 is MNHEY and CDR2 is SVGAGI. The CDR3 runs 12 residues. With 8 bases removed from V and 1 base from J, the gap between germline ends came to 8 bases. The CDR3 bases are TGTGCCAGCCGCCGGGGGAACACTGAAGCTTTCTTT. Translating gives CASRRGNTEAFF.